A single sample gave rise to the 21 T cell receptor beta chains below, sequenced in a study of lymphopenia after photon versus proton radiotherapy. TCRdb keeps only in-frame clones here, not all; method: immunoSEQ multiplex PCR. The sample lists around 150,000 clones, 70% to 90% occurring once. Sequencing was performed on peripheral blood, taken from a patient treated with photon-based radiotherapy. These receptor sequences come from a man over 45 with gastric cancer.

For the CDR3, the DNA is TGTGCCTGCCTGGGGGGCCGGGGCACTGAAGCTTTCTTT. Protein: CACLGGRGTEAFF. The V call is TRBV30, the J call TRBJ1-1; possibly TRBD1 for D (6 bases). V lost 6 bases and J 4 bases, leaving 15 bases between the germline ends. This CDR3 contains 13 residues. The germline CDR1 and CDR2 sequences are GTSNPN and SVGIG (reference sequence). Supplemented by reference TRBV30 and TRBJ1-1, the full variable domain reads SQTIHQWPATLVQPVGSPLSLECTVEGTSNPNLYWYRQAAGRGLQLLFYSVGIGQISSEVPQNLSASRPQDRQFILSSKKLLLSDSGFYLCACLGGRGTEAFFGQGTRLTVV.

J is TRBJ2-1 and V is TRBV10-1; 10 bases fit TRBD2. The CDR3 runs 14 residues. V lost 4 bases, J lost 6 bases, and 3 bases stayed unmatched. Germline V lookup: CDR1 WNHNN, CDR2 SYGVQD (reference sequence). The CDR3 DNA follows: TGCGCCAGCAGTGTCGAGCGGGAGGGCAATGAGCAGTTCTTC. As protein: CASSVEREGNEQFF.

This clone showed up just a few times. V gene TRBV4-2 combines with J gene TRBJ2-2; the match to TRBD2 covers 12 bases. The ends lost 0 bases at V and 4 bases at J; junction bases unmatched: 3. The length of the CDR3 is 17 residues. Germline V gene sequence: CDR1 LGHNA, CDR2 YNFKEQ. The CDR3 sequence is CASSQELAGGSTGELFF. CDR3 bases: TGTGCCAGCAGCCAAGAACTAGCGGGAGGAAGCACCGGGGAGCTGTTTTTT.

The V and J genes are TRBV19 and TRBJ2-1; possibly TRBD1 for D (6 bases). Germline V gene sequence: CDR1 LNHDA, CDR2 SQIVND (reference sequence). This CDR3 has 18 residues. Deletions cut 3 bases from V and 0 bases from J, with 18 bases between. The CDR3 DNA follows: TGTGCCAGTAGTATGGCGGCAGGGGTTAAACTCTCCTACAATGAGCAGTTCTTC. Residues: CASSMAAGVKLSYNEQFF.

V gene TRBV19 combines with J gene TRBJ2-7, with D perhaps TRBD1 (5 bases). The CDR3 has 14 residues. The V gene lost 5 bases and the J gene lost 1 base, with 12 bases spanning the gap. Germline V lookup: CDR1 LNHDA, CDR2 SQIVND (reference sequence). The CDR3 loop is CASSSHRLSYEQYF. As DNA, the CDR3 is TGTGCCAGTAGTTCTCACAGGTTATCCTACGAGCAGTACTTC.

The rearrangement joins TRBV11-2 to TRBJ2-1; 7 nucleotides line up with TRBD2. Germline CDR1 and CDR2: SGHAT and FQNNGV. This CDR3 comprises 13 residues. Trimming at V came to 1 base and at J to 9 bases, leaving 3 bases not matched to a gene. Here the CDR3 DNA reads TGTGCCAGCAGCTTAGGGGGGGGAGCTGAGCAGTTCTTC. It is translated as CASSLGGGAEQFF.

The chain recombines TRBV13 with TRBJ1-1; 7 positions match TRBD1. Unmatched junction bases numbered 7, after V lost 3 bases and J lost 6 bases. The CDR3 contains 14 residues. The germline V gene has CDR1 PRHDT and CDR2 FYEKMQ (reference sequence). The DNA for the CDR3 is TGTGCCAGCAGCTTTCACCGGACAGGCTCTGAAGCTTTCTTT. This sequence encodes CASSFHRTGSEAFF. Full variable domain (outside the CDR3, taken from reference TRBV13 and TRBJ1-1): AAGVIQSPRHLIKEKRETATLKCYPIPRHDTVYWYQQGPGQDPQFLISFYEKMQSDKGSIPDRFSAQQFSDYHSELNMSSLELGDSALYFCASSFHRTGSEAFFGQGTRLTVV.

The rearrangement joins TRBV5-1 to TRBJ1-2; a possible D gene is TRBD1 (6 bases). Germline values: CDR1 SGHRS, CDR2 YFSETQ. The CDR3 is 12 amino acids. V lost 7 bases and J lost 2, with 9 bases in between. The CDR3 spells CASRTENYGYTF. CDR3 coding DNA: TGCGCCAGCCGGACAGAAAACTATGGCTACACCTTC.

The V and J genes are TRBV9 and TRBJ2-3; TRBD2 matches at 8 bases. Germline CDR1 reads SGDLS; CDR2 reads YYNGEE. This CDR3 has 19 amino acids. The ends lost 3 bases at V and 4 bases at J; junction bases unmatched: 19. CDR3 loop: CASSETRGSGLVSSDTQYF. The CDR3 nucleotides read TGTGCCAGCAGCGAAACAAGGGGATCGGGACTAGTAAGCTCAGATACGCAGTATTTT.

DNA of the CDR3: TGTGCCAGCAGCCGACAGGGACTAACTGGAAACACCATATATTTT. Amino acids: CASSRQGLTGNTIYF. This chain uses TRBV6-5 with TRBJ1-3; TRBD1 matches at 7 bases. From germline, CDR1 is MNHEY and CDR2 SVGAGI. Unmatched junction bases numbered 7, after V lost 6 bases and J lost 2 bases. The CDR3 has 15 amino acids.

The chain employs TRBV5-8 and TRBJ2-7; no definite D call. The CDR3 contains 14 residues. V was pared by 4 bases and J by 2 bases, with 13 bases between. Germline V gene sequence: CDR1 SGHTS, CDR2 YDEGEE. CDR3 residues: CASSKGADAYEQYF. CDR3 sequence (DNA): TGTGCCAGCAGCAAAGGTGCAGATGCCTACGAGCAGTACTTC.

This chain uses TRBV28 with TRBJ1-5, with a tentative D call TRBD1 (5 bases). The germline V gene encodes CDR1 MDHEN and CDR2 SYDVKM. V was trimmed by 4 bases and J by 7 bases, leaving 14 bases between them. The CDR3 is made up of 14 amino acids. CDR3: CASSSGPPEQPQHF. CDR3 in DNA: TGTGCCAGCAGTTCGGGACCGCCTGAGCAGCCCCAGCATTTT. The variable domain in full, with the rest retrieved from reference TRBV28 and TRBJ1-5, is DVKVTQSSRYLVKRTGEKVFLECVQDMDHENMFWYRQDPGLGLRLIYFSYDVKMKEKGDIPEGYSVSREKKERFSLILESASTNQTSMYLCASSSGPPEQPQHFGDGTRLSIL.

This rearrangement joins TRBV9 to TRBJ2-3; D gene unclear. CDR1 SGDLS and CDR2 YYNGEE come from the germline V gene. The CDR3 extends over 14 amino acids. Trimming pared 4 bases from V and 3 bases from J, leaving 12 bases between. The CDR3 sequence is CASSTLTGTDTQYF. In DNA, the CDR3 is TGTGCCAGCAGCACACTGACTGGGACAGATACGCAGTATTTT. The full variable domain, rest sourced from reference TRBV9 and TRBJ2-3, is DSGVTQTPKHLITATGQRVTLRCSPRSGDLSVYWYQQSLDQGLQFLIQYYNGEERAKGNILERFSAQQFPDLHSELNLSSLELGDSALYFCASSTLTGTDTQYFGPGTRLTVL.

The V call is TRBV29-1, the J call TRBJ2-1; no firm D call. The CDR3 spans 13 residues. V was clipped by 2 bases and J by 4 bases, with 9 bases between them. Germline V gene lookup returns CDR1 SQVTM and CDR2 ANQGSEA. CDR3 bases: TGCAGCGTTGAAAGGAGCCCTTACAATGAGCAGTTCTTC. Its protein product is CSVERSPYNEQFF.

V usage is TRBV5-8 and J usage is TRBJ2-7, with 7 nucleotides matching TRBD2. The germline V gene encodes CDR1 SGHTS and CDR2 YDEGEE. This CDR3 has 16 residues. V was clipped by 7 bases and J by 3 bases; unmatched bases: 16. CDR3 loop: CASRSSGAGDSYEQYF. The DNA of the CDR3 is TGTGCCAGCCGCTCCTCCGGGGCGGGGGATAGCTACGAGCAGTACTTC.

In regard to this clone: The same CDR3 arises from other DNA sequences in this sample as well. The chain joins TRBV28 to TRBJ1-2; D remains unclear. The germline CDR1 and CDR2 sequences are MDHEN and SYDVKM. The CDR3 consists of 12 residues. Trimming shortened V by 5 bases and J by 4 bases, and 8 bases separated the two germline ends. Here the CDR3 DNA reads TGTGCCAGCAGTGGGCCGGGCTATGGCTACACCTTC. Amino acid sequence: CASSGPGYGYTF.

This chain links TRBV11-3 with TRBJ2-5, with D possibly matching TRBD1 (6 bases). The ends were cut back, 1 base at V and 3 bases at J, with 9 bases in the middle. Per the germline V gene, CDR1 is SGHNT and CDR2 is YENEEA. The CDR3 is 14 residues long. In nucleotides, the CDR3 is TGTGCCAGCAGCTTAGGCAGGGGAGAAGAGACCCAGTACTTC. It translates to CASSLGRGEETQYF.

V is TRBV2 and J is TRBJ2-1, with TRBD2 matching 9 bases. J lost 7 bases, V lost 5 bases, and 6 bases had no gene match. Germline CDR1 is SNHLY and CDR2 is FYNNEI. The CDR3 is 14 amino acids. The CDR3 DNA reads as TGTGCCAGCAGTCCTCTAGCGGGAAGAAATGAGCAGTTCTTC. Translating it yields CASSPLAGRNEQFF.

This chain links TRBV6-6 with TRBJ2-1; TRBD2 matches 9 bases. CDR3 length equals 14 residues. V gave up 7 bases and J gave up 5 bases; unmatched junction bases: 6. The germline V gene encodes CDR1 MNHNY and CDR2 SVGAGI (reference sequence). CDR3 loop: CASTAGGLNNEQFF. CDR3 bases: TGTGCCAGCACAGCGGGAGGCCTTAACAATGAGCAGTTCTTC.

The rearrangement joins TRBV6-6 to TRBJ1-2; TRBD1 might be the D (5 bases). CDR3 length equals 15 residues. Germline V gene data show CDR1 as MNHNY and CDR2 as SVGAGI (reference sequence). V lost 2 bases to trimming and J lost 4 bases, with 14 bases between them. The CDR3 nucleotides read TGTGCCAGCAGTTACGAATATCAGGGTTCCTATGGCTACACCTTC. It yields the protein CASSYEYQGSYGYTF.

The chain is built from TRBV12-5 and TRBJ2-1; the D gene is possibly TRBD2 (7 bases). V was trimmed by 2 bases and J by 6 bases, leaving 32 bases between them. This CDR3 has 21 residues. CDR1 is LGHNT, CDR2 FRNRAP, per germline. CDR3 sequence: CASGLIEGEGYGTIRLNEQFF. The CDR3 DNA is TGTGCTAGTGGTTTGATCGAGGGGGAAGGGTACGGGACTATCAGACTCAATGAGCAGTTCTTC.